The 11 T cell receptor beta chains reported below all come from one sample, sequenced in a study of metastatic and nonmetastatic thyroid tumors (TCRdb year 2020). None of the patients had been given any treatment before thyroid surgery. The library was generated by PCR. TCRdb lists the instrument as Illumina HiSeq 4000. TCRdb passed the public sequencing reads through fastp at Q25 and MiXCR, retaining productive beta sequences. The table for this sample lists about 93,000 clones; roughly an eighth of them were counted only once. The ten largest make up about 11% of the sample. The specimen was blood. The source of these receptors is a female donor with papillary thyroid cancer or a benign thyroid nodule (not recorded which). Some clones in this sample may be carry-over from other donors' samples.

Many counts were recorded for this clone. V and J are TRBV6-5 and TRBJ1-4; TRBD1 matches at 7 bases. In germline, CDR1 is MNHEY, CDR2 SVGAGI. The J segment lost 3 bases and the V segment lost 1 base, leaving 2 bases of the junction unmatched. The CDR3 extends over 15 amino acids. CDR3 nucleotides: TGTGCCAGCAGTTACTATGGGACAGCTAATGAAAAACTGTTTTTT. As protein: CASSYYGTANEKLFF.

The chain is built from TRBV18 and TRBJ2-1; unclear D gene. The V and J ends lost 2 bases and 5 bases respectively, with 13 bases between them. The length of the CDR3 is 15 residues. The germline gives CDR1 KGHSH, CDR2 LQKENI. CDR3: CASSPIAAYHNEQFF. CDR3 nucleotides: TGTGCCAGCTCACCAATTGCGGCTTACCACAATGAGCAGTTCTTC.

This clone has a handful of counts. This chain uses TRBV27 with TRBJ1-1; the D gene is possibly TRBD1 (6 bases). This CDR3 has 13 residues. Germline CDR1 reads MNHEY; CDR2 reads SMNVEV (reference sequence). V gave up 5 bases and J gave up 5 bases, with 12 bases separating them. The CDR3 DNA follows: TGTGCCAGCAGTGGGGGGCCGGGGACTGAAGCTTTCTTT. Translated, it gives CASSGGPGTEAFF.

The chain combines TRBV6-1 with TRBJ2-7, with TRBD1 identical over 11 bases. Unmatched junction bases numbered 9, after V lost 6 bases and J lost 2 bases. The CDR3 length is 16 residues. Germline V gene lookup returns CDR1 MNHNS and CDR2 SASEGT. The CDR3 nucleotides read TGTGCCAGCAGCCCCTTCGGGGGACAGGGGGCCTACGAGCAGTACTTC. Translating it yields CASSPFGGQGAYEQYF.

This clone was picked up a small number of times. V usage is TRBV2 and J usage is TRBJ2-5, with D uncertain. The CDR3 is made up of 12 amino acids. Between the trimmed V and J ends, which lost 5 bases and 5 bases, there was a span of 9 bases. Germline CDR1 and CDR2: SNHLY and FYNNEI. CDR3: CASSRTRETQYF. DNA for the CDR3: TGTGCCAGCAGTCGCACAAGGGAGACCCAGTACTTC.

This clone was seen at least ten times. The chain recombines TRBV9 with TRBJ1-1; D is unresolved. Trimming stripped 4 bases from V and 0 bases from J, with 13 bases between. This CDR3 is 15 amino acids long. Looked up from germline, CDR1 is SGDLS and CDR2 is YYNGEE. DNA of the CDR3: TGTGCCAGCAGCCCCCACCCCGGCCTGAACACTGAAGCTTTCTTT. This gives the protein CASSPHPGLNTEAFF.

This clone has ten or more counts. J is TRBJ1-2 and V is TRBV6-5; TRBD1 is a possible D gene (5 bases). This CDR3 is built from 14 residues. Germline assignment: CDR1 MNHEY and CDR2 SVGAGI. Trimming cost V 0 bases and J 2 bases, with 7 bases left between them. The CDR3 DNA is TGTGCCAGCAGTTACTCCAGGGTAAACTATGGCTACACCTTC. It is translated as CASSYSRVNYGYTF.

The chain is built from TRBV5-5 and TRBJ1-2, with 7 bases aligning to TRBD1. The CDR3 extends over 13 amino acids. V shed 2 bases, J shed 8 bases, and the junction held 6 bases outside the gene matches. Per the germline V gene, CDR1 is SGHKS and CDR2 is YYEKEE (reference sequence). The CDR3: CASSFTYRGGYTF. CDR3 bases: TGTGCCAGCAGCTTTACCTACAGGGGAGGCTACACCTTC.

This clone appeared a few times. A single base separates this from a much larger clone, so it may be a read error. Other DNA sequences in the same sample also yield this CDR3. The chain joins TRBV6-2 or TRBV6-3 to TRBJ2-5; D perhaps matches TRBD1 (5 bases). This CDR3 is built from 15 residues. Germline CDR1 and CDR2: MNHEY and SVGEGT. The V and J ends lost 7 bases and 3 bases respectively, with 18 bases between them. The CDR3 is CASTSPFRTKETQYF. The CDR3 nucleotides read TGTGCCAGCACCTCCCCGTTCAGGACAAAAGAGACCCAGTACTTC.

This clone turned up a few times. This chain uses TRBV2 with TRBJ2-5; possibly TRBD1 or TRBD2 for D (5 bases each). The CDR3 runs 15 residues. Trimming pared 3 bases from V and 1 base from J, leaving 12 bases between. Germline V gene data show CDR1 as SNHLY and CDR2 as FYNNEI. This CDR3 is CASSDTGGLQETQYF. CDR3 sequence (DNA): TGTGCCAGCAGTGACACAGGAGGCCTCCAAGAGACCCAGTACTTC.

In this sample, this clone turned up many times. CDR3 residues: CASSQEVGGANEQFF. The DNA of the CDR3 is TGCGCCAGCAGCCAAGAGGTAGGGGGGGCAAATGAGCAGTTCTTC. The gene calls are TRBV4-3 and TRBJ2-1, with D maybe TRBD2 (7 bases). The CDR3 loop spans 15 amino acids. Germline-derived CDR1 and CDR2 are LGHNA and YSLEER. Trimming cost V 0 bases and J 7 bases, with 13 bases left between them.